This TCR beta chain was captured in a study of blood T cell repertoires in COVID-19. The length of the CDR3 is 18 residues. V lost 1 base and J lost 0; bases outside the gene matches: 3. The germline CDR1 and CDR2 sequences are SGHTA and FQGTGA. Source study methods: Amplified reference gene primers provided the basis for estimating nucleated cell counts. Sequenced by immunoSEQ multiplex PCR; TCRdb stores in-frame clones only, minus some. D and trimming were read from the DNA, whereas the V and J calls and clone size are those reported in that table. The sample has more than 250,000 clones, roughly 84% seen once.

The sequence was collected from a man aged 45-60 years with active or convalescent COVID-19. The chain uses TRBV7-3 and TRBJ2-1; 13 bases are shared with TRBD2. Material: peripheral blood. The CDR3: CASSLMGLAGTSYNEQFF. The CDR3 DNA reads as TGTGCCAGCAGCTTAATGGGACTAGCGGGAACCTCCTACAATGAGCAGTTCTTC.